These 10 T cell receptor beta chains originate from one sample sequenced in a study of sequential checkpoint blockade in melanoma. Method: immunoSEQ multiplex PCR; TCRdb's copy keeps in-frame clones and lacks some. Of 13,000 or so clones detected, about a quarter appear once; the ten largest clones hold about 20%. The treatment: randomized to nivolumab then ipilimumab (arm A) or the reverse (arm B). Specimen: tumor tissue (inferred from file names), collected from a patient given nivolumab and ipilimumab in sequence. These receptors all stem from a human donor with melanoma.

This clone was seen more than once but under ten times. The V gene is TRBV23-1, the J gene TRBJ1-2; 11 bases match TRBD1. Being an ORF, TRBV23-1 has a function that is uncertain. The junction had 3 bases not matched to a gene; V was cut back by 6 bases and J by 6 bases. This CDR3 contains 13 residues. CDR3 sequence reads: CASSLDRGHGYTF. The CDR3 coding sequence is TGCGCCAGCAGCTTGGACAGGGGGCATGGCTACACCTTC.

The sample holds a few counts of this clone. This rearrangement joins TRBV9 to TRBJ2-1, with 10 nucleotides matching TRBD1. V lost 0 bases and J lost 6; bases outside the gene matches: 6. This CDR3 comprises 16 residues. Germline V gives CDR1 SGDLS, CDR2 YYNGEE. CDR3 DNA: TGTGCCAGCAGCGTAGTATCAGGGACAGGGGCCAATGAGCAGTTCTTC. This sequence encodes CASSVVSGTGANEQFF.

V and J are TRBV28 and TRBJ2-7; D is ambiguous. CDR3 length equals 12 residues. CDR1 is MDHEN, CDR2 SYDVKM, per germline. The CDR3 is CASSLMGLPLDV. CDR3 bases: TGTGCCAGCAGTTTAATGGGGTTGCCCCTTGACGTC.

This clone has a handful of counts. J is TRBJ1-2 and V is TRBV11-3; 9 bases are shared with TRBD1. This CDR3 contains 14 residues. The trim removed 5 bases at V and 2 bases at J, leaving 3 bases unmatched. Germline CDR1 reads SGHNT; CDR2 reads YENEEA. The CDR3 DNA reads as TGTGCCAGCAGCCCGGGACAGGGCAACTATGGCTACACCTTC. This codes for CASSPGQGNYGYTF. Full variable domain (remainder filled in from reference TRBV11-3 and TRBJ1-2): EAGVVQSPRYKIIEKKQPVAFWCNPISGHNTLYWYLQNLGQGPELLIRYENEEAVDDSQLPKDRFSAERLKGVDSTLKIQPAELGDSAVYLCASSPGQGNYGYTFGSGTRLTVV.

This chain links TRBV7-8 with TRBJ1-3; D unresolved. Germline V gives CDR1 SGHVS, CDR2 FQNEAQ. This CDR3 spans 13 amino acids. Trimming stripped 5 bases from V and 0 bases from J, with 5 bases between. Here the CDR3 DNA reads TGTGCCAGCAGCCCCAGCTCTGGAAACACCATATATTTT. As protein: CASSPSSGNTIYF.

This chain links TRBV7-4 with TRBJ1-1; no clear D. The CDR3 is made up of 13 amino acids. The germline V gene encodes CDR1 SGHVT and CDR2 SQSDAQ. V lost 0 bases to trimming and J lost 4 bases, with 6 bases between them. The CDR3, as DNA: TGTGCCAGCAGCTTAGCATTCGGCACTGAAGCTTTCTTT. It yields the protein CASSLAFGTEAFF.

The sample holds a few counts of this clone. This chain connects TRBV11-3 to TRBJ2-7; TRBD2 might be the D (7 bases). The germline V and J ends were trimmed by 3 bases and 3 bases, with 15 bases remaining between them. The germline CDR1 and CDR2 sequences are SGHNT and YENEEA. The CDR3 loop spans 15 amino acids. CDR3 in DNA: TGTGCCAGCAGCTTGGGGGGGGCCCACGACTACGAGCAGTACGTC. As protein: CASSLGGAHDYEQYV.

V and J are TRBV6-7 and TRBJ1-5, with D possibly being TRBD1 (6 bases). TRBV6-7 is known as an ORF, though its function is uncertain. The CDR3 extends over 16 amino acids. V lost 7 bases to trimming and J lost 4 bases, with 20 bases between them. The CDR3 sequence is CASTTDLGQFNQPQHF. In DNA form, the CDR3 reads TGTGCCAGCACCACTGACTTAGGACAGTTTAATCAGCCCCAGCATTTT.

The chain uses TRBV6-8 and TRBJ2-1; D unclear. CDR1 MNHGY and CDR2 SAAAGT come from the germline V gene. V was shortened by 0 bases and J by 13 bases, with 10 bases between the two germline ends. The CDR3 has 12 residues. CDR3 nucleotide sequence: TGTGCCAGCAGTTACTCGTCATTGCCTCAGTTCTTC. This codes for CASSYSSLPQFF.

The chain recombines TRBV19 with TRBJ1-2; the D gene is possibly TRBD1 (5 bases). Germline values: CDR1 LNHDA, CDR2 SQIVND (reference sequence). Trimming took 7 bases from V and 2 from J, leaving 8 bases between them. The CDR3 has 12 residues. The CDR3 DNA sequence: TGTGCCAGTACGTGGGGGAACTATGGCTACACCTTC. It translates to CASTWGNYGYTF.